The next 15 T cell receptor beta chains were all read from a single sample in a study of PD-1 blockade in classical Hodgkin lymphoma. The assay was immunoSEQ multiplex PCR, and TCRdb's table has in-frame clones only and misses some. The data show around 26,000 clones, 75% to 95% seen once. As for time point: newly diagnosed, previously untreated cHL patient sample. Isolation of CD4+ T cells from thawed PBMCs was performed by magnetic negative selection. Sequenced: CD4+ T cells from blood. The receptors come from a human donor with classical Hodgkin lymphoma.

The rearrangement links TRBV30 to TRBJ2-7; D possibly uses TRBD1 or TRBD2 (6 bases each). The germline V and J ends were trimmed by 4 bases and 1 base, with 14 bases remaining between them. The CDR3 totals 14 residues. Germline V CDR1 and CDR2: GTSNPN, SVGIG (reference sequence). The CDR3 region is CAWKGGALSYEQYF. As DNA, the CDR3 is TGTGCCTGGAAGGGGGGCGCGCTGTCCTACGAGCAGTACTTC.

This rearrangement joins TRBV28 to TRBJ2-7; TRBD2 is a possible D gene (6 bases). CDR3 size: 13 residues. Germline V gene data show CDR1 as MDHEN and CDR2 as SYDVKM. Trimming removed 6 bases at V and 2 bases at J, with 11 bases between. The CDR3 DNA is TGTGCCAGCAGAAATAGCGGCACCTACGAGCAGTACTTC. Amino acids: CASRNSGTYEQYF.

The J gene is TRBJ2-1, the V gene TRBV9, with 15 bases that match TRBD2. This CDR3 has 23 amino acids. Trimming removed 0 bases from V and 1 base from J; junction bases left unmatched: 17. Per the germline V gene, CDR1 is SGDLS and CDR2 is YYNGEE. DNA of the CDR3: TGTGCCAGCAGCGTAGCTTCCCGGACTAGCGGGGGGGCCTTTCGGGTATCCTACAATGAGCAGTTCTTC. Translated: CASSVASRTSGGAFRVSYNEQFF.

CDR3 loop: CASSVQGATYNEQFF. The DNA for the CDR3 is TGTGCCAGCAGCGTACAGGGGGCGACTTACAATGAGCAGTTCTTC. The chain links TRBV9 to TRBJ2-1; 8 bases line up with TRBD1. J gave up 4 bases and V 1 base, and 4 bases lay outside the gene matches. The V gene's germline CDR1 is SGDLS and CDR2 YYNGEE. The CDR3 loop spans 15 amino acids.

CDR3 nucleotide sequence: TGCGCCAGCAGCTTGGTACAAGGGACTGGGGCCAACGTCCTGACTTTC. Translated, it gives CASSLVQGTGANVLTF. The genes are TRBV5-1 and TRBJ2-6; unclear D gene. The length of the CDR3 is 16 residues. The V gene's germline CDR1 is SGHRS and CDR2 YFSETQ. Trimming removed 0 bases from V and 2 bases from J, with 9 bases in between.

CDR3 sequence reads: CASSQDSYGYTF. DNA for the CDR3: TGTGCCAGCAGCCAAGACAGCTATGGCTACACCTTC. The genes are TRBV5-4 and TRBJ1-2, with D perhaps TRBD1 (5 bases). V lost 4 bases to trimming and J lost 4 bases, with 8 bases between them. This CDR3 has 12 amino acids. CDR1 is SGHNT and CDR2 is YYREEE in the germline V gene (reference sequence).

This clone appeared once. The chain couples TRBV10-2 to TRBJ1-1; 10 bases are shared with TRBD1. V shed 4 bases and J 4 bases; nucleotides not matched to a gene: 12. The germline gives CDR1 WSHSY, CDR2 SAAADI. The CDR3 is 17 amino acids. The CDR3: CASSGGTGVGIGTEAFF. CDR3 sequence (DNA): TGCGCCAGCAGTGGAGGGACAGGGGTCGGTATAGGCACTGAAGCTTTCTTT.

The chain links TRBV7-8 to TRBJ1-5; D gene uncertain. Germline CDR1 SGHVS, CDR2 FQNEAQ. The V end was cut by 2 bases, the J end by 5 bases, with 7 bases between. This CDR3 spans 13 amino acids. CDR3 protein: CASSLSGDQPQHF. CDR3 bases: TGTGCCAGCAGCTTAAGCGGGGATCAGCCCCAGCATTTT.

This rearrangement joins TRBV9 to TRBJ2-1; D is uncertain. The V gene lost 3 bases and the J gene lost 8 bases, with 15 bases spanning the gap. Germline V gives CDR1 SGDLS, CDR2 YYNGEE. The CDR3 spans 14 residues. The CDR3: CASSGQNQIHEQFF. The CDR3 DNA sequence: TGTGCCAGCAGCGGGCAAAATCAAATCCATGAGCAGTTCTTC.

The gene calls are TRBV19 and TRBJ2-5; possibly TRBD2 for D (6 bases). Germline V lookup: CDR1 LNHDA, CDR2 SQIVND (reference sequence). This CDR3 is built from 13 residues. Trimming pared 10 bases from V and 4 bases from J, leaving 16 bases between. The CDR3 DNA reads as TGTGCCACCCGGGGGAAGGGGTCAGAGACCCAGTACTTC. This gives the protein CATRGKGSETQYF.

This clone was seen once. The J gene is TRBJ1-3, the V gene TRBV5-6; 10 positions agree with TRBD1. Germline assignment: CDR1 SGHDT and CDR2 YYEEEE. The CDR3 runs to 17 residues. J lost 2 bases, V lost 3 bases, and 8 bases had no gene match. The CDR3 protein is CASSYETGQGTGNTIYF. The CDR3 coding sequence is TGTGCCAGCAGCTATGAGACGGGACAGGGGACTGGAAACACCATATATTTT.

This rearrangement joins TRBV6-5 to TRBJ1-5; 9 nucleotides align to TRBD1. Germline V CDR1 and CDR2: MNHEY, SVGAGI. V lost 4 bases, J lost 4 bases, and 8 bases stayed unmatched. The CDR3 runs to 16 residues. CDR3 nucleotide sequence: TGTGCCAGCAGTTCCCTGGGACAGGGACTTAATCAGCCCCAGCATTTT. Protein product: CASSSLGQGLNQPQHF.

The chain joins TRBV21-1 to TRBJ1-5; TRBD1 is the table's D call and was not checked against the DNA. TRBV21-1 is tagged as a pseudogene. This CDR3 comprises 15 residues. The chain's CDR3 is CASSKADRFNQPQHF. For the CDR3, the DNA is TGTGCCAGCAGCAAAGCCGACAGATTCAATCAGCCCCAGCATTTT.

The chain recombines TRBV5-6 with TRBJ1-2, with D unclear. The CDR3 runs 13 residues. Deletions cut 4 bases from V and 2 bases from J, with 9 bases between. Germline V CDR1 and CDR2: SGHDT, YYEEEE. CDR3 nucleotide sequence: TGTGCCAGCAGCCCCAGGTCCAACTATGGCTACACCTTC. Encoded protein: CASSPRSNYGYTF.

This clone has only a few counts. Here the CDR3 DNA reads TGCGCCAGCAGCTTGGGCTCTAGCGGAAACACCGGGGAGCTGTTTTTT. Translated, it gives CASSLGSSGNTGELFF. The chain links TRBV5-1 to TRBJ2-2; 7 bases align to TRBD2. V was clipped by 0 bases and J by 2 bases; unmatched bases: 4. CDR3 length equals 16 residues. Germline V gene data show CDR1 as SGHRS and CDR2 as YFSETQ.